One sample yielded the 19 T cell receptor beta chains listed below, sequenced in a study of T cell repertoires in cytomegalovirus infection. TCRdb reprocessed the reads with MiXCR, giving one entry per CDR3 protein. The table records more than 400,000 distinct CDR3 sequences, about 30% of them present only once. The sequencing input was PBMCs. These receptors originate from a human donor in good health (CMV status not recorded). Some clones in this sample may be carry-over from other donors' samples.

This chain uses TRBV11-2 with TRBJ2-7; D unclear. The CDR3 sequence is 13 residues long. Trimming left V 2 bases short and J 2 bases short, with 7 bases between. CDR1 SGHAT and CDR2 FQNNGV come from the germline V gene. CDR3 protein: CASSLSGTYEQYV. CDR3 nucleotide sequence: TGTGCCAGCAGCTTATCCGGTACCTACGAGCAGTACGTC.

The table lists this clonotype with many counts. The chain employs TRBV7-9 and TRBJ2-7; D call uncertain. Trimming cost V 3 bases and J 6 bases, with 9 bases left between them. CDR1 is SEHNR, CDR2 FQNEAQ, per germline (reference sequence). This CDR3 comprises 12 residues. The CDR3 spells CASSLDAAEQYF. The DNA of the CDR3 is TGTGCCAGCAGCTTGGACGCAGCCGAGCAGTACTTC.

This clonotype was seen more than once but under ten times. This chain connects TRBV20-1 to TRBJ1-4; 7 bases line up with TRBD1. Unmatched junction bases numbered 12, after V lost 3 bases and J lost 8 bases. Germline-derived CDR1 and CDR2 are DFQATT and SNEGSKA (reference sequence). The CDR3 spans 15 residues. CDR3 sequence reads: CSASPTGAGNEKLFF. The CDR3 DNA sequence: TGCAGTGCTAGTCCAACAGGGGCAGGCAACGAAAAACTGTTTTTT.

The chain has TRBV5-1 and TRBJ2-2; a weak D match, TRBD2 (6 bases). There are 15 residues in the CDR3. The germline V gene encodes CDR1 SGHRS and CDR2 YFSETQ. V gave up 2 bases and J gave up 5 bases, with 13 bases separating them. CDR3 DNA: TGCGCCAGCAGCTTTGTACGGGGGAGGACCGGGGAGCTGTTTTTT. As protein: CASSFVRGRTGELFF.

V gene TRBV6-5 combines with J gene TRBJ1-6, with 9 bases aligning to TRBD1. Germline CDR1 is MNHEY and CDR2 is SVGAGI. The length of the CDR3 is 15 residues. V lost 6 bases to trimming and J lost 10 bases; unmatched junction nucleotides: 10. The DNA of the CDR3 is TGTGCCAGCAGCCCCCCGGGACAGGGAAGCTCACCCCTCCACTTT. Its translation is CASSPPGQGSSPLHF.

The rearrangement uses TRBV2 and TRBJ1-1; possibly TRBD1 for D (6 bases). The CDR3 runs 14 residues. V gave up 2 bases and J gave up 2 bases, with 9 bases separating them. Germline-derived CDR1 and CDR2 are SNHLY and FYNNEI. CDR3 bases: TGTGCCAGCAGTGAACAGGGGTCAAACACTGAAGCTTTCTTT. It specifies CASSEQGSNTEAFF.

This clonotype was detected ten times or more. The V call is TRBV28, the J call TRBJ1-5; D is ambiguous. This CDR3 is built from 15 residues. Germline V gives CDR1 MDHEN, CDR2 SYDVKM. Deletions cut 11 bases from V and 4 bases from J, with 21 bases between. CDR3 sequence: CAATYGGKGNQPQHF. The DNA for the CDR3 is TGTGCCGCGACATACGGAGGGAAAGGAAATCAGCCCCAGCATTTT.

The V and J genes are TRBV10-2 and TRBJ2-2, with TRBD2 matching 12 bases. Germline V lookup: CDR1 WSHSY, CDR2 SAAADI. This CDR3 region has 18 residues. With V trimmed by 4 bases and J by 0 bases, 6 bases remained unmatched. CDR3: CASSGLAGGFANTGELFF. The CDR3 DNA follows: TGCGCCAGCAGTGGGCTAGCGGGAGGGTTCGCGAACACCGGGGAGCTGTTTTTT.

This clonotype has a handful of counts. The chain recombines TRBV4-1 with TRBJ2-6; the D gene is possibly TRBD2 (5 bases). The CDR3 totals 18 residues. Trimming pared 3 bases from V and 0 bases from J, leaving 15 bases between. CDR1 and CDR2 (germline): MGHRA, YSYEKL. CDR3 loop: CASSHLPSGVSGANVLTF. CDR3 in DNA: TGCGCCAGCAGCCACTTACCTTCCGGGGTCTCTGGGGCCAACGTCCTGACTTTC.

This chain joins TRBV2 and TRBJ1-3; 10 bases are a match to TRBD1. From germline, CDR1 is SNHLY and CDR2 FYNNEI. V shed 6 bases, J shed 2 bases, and the junction held 1 base outside the gene matches. The CDR3 loop spans 14 amino acids. DNA of the CDR3: TGTGCCAGCAGGGACAGGGGGACTGGAAACACCATATATTTT. Its protein is CASRDRGTGNTIYF.

The table lists this clonotype with a few counts. The chain has TRBV5-1 and TRBJ1-1; D gene ambiguous. V lost 0 bases and J lost 7, with 13 bases in between. Germline V lookup: CDR1 SGHRS, CDR2 YFSETQ. CDR3 length equals 14 residues. The CDR3 DNA reads as TGCGCCAGCAGCTTGGATCCAGTGACGCATGAAGCTTTCTTT. Protein: CASSLDPVTHEAFF.

The chain couples TRBV20-1 to TRBJ1-2, with D possibly TRBD1 on 5 matching bases. The CDR3 is made up of 15 amino acids. Germline V lookup: CDR1 DFQATT, CDR2 SNEGSKA (reference sequence). V lost 0 bases and J lost 3, with 14 bases in between. This chain's CDR3 is CSARDRQGTDYGYTF. CDR3 sequence (DNA): TGCAGTGCTAGAGATCGGCAGGGAACGGACTATGGCTACACCTTC.

Only a few counts were recorded for this clonotype. The CDR3 sequence is CASSLVLGGSGANVLTF. The CDR3 bases are TGTGCCAGCAGCTTAGTTCTGGGAGGGTCTGGGGCCAACGTCCTGACTTTC. The chain carries TRBV7-2 and TRBJ2-6, with 7 nucleotides matching TRBD2. Germline trimming cut 1 base from V and 1 base from J; bases unmatched to any gene: 4. Germline loops: CDR1 SGHTA, CDR2 FQGNSA. This CDR3 comprises 17 residues.

This clonotype was observed a few times. V usage is TRBV7-3 and J usage is TRBJ2-1, with D perhaps matching TRBD2 (5 bases). The CDR3 loop spans 16 amino acids. CDR1 and CDR2 from the germline V gene are SGHTA and FQGTGA. The V and J ends lost 5 bases and 2 bases respectively, with 16 bases between them. The CDR3 nucleotides are TGTGCCAGCAGCATGCACCCCATAGCGACCTACAATGAGCAGTTCTTC. Translating gives CASSMHPIATYNEQFF.

The sample holds many counts of this clonotype. The rearrangement joins TRBV6-2 or TRBV6-3 to TRBJ1-5; D not resolved. V was shortened by 2 bases and J by 1 base, with 9 bases between the two germline ends. The CDR3 extends over 15 amino acids. CDR1 and CDR2 (germline): MNHEY, SVGEGT. CDR3 protein: CASSYEVWSNQPQHF. The CDR3 coding sequence is TGTGCCAGCAGTTACGAAGTTTGGAGCAATCAGCCCCAGCATTTT.

Ten or more counts support this clonotype. The J gene is TRBJ1-1, the V gene TRBV7-2; D unclear. V was clipped by 5 bases and J by 0 bases, with 4 bases between them. The V gene's germline CDR1 is SGHTA and CDR2 FQGNSA. The CDR3 runs 12 residues. This CDR3 is CASSHMNTEAFF. CDR3 coding DNA: TGTGCCAGCAGCCATATGAACACTGAAGCTTTCTTT.

This clonotype was detected a few times. The J gene is TRBJ2-7, the V gene TRBV7-7; D is unresolved. The CDR3 is made up of 13 amino acids. The germline gives CDR1 SSHAT, CDR2 FNYEAQ (reference sequence). The CDR3 spells CASSLDVSYEQYV. In DNA form, the CDR3 reads TGTGCTAGCAGCTTAGACGTCTCCTACGAGCAGTACGTC.

This chain uses TRBV20-1 with TRBJ1-4; TRBD1 aligns across 9 bases. The V and J ends lost 2 bases and 0 bases, in that order; junction bases with no gene match: 4. The CDR3 consists of 16 residues. Germline CDR1 reads DFQATT; CDR2 reads SNEGSKA (reference sequence). CDR3 protein: CSARLRQGATNEKLFF. The CDR3, as DNA: TGCAGTGCTAGACTCAGACAGGGGGCAACTAATGAAAAACTGTTTTTT.

V usage is TRBV29-1 and J usage is TRBJ2-3, with D possibly matching TRBD2 (5 bases). Germline V gene data show CDR1 as SQVTM and CDR2 as ANQGSEA. V was clipped by 0 bases and J by 0 bases, with 10 bases between them. CDR3 length: 15 amino acids. CDR3 coding DNA: TGCAGCGTTGAAGATCTAGCCGAAAGCACAGATACGCAGTATTTT. Protein: CSVEDLAESTDTQYF.